This T cell receptor (beta chain) was recovered during a study of technical replicates of blood from several donors. The CDR3 extends over 14 amino acids. Trimming cost V 3 bases and J 6 bases, with 13 bases left between them. Germline V CDR1 and CDR2: MNHEY, SMNVEV (reference sequence). Generated by immunoSEQ multiplex PCR, the TCRdb table keeps only in-frame clones and is missing some. The sample carries 11,000 or so clones, almost 95% recorded once. The sequencing sample was made of PBMCs. This clonotype was sampled from a human donor in good health. This chain connects TRBV27 to TRBJ2-3; D possibly corresponds to TRBD1 (6 bases). The CDR3 region is CASSFQGYSDTQYF. DNA for the CDR3: TGTGCCAGCAGTTTTCAGGGGTATTCGGATACGCAGTATTTT.